These T cell receptor beta chains were read from a single sample in a study of T cell responses to AZD1222 COVID-19 vaccine. This table comes from immunoSEQ multiplex PCR, and its TCRdb copy is limited to in-frame clones, with some not included. The sample lists 50,000 to 75,000 clones, more than 70% occurring once. The specimen comprised peripheral blood, sampled on day 0 of AZD1222 vaccination. These TCRs come from an adult in good health. CDR3s include the opening cysteine and the closing phenylalanine or tryptophan. The order of the fields is V gene, J gene, clone size, D gene, CDR3 DNA, CDR3 protein. D genes are given only for firm matches. The size of a clone is reported for some rows only, either as once, few or many, or as a class for expanded clones.

V gene: TRBV11-2; J gene: TRBJ2-6; clone size: .; D gene: TRBD2; CDR3 DNA: TGTGCCAGCAGCCCTATGGGGGGGAAGGGCGCTGGGGCCAACGTCCTGACTTTC; CDR3 protein: CASSPMGGKGAGANVLTF
V gene: TRBV3-1/TRBV3-2; J gene: TRBJ1-5; clone size: .; D gene: TRBD1; CDR3 DNA: TGTGCCAGCAGCAACCGGGACAGGGCTTATAGCAATCAGCCCCAGCATTTT; CDR3 protein: CASSNRDRAYSNQPQHF
V gene: TRBV5-4; J gene: TRBJ2-3; clone size: few; D gene: .; CDR3 DNA: TGTGCCAGCAGCCGCGGGACAAGCCTCACAGATACGCAGTATTTT; CDR3 protein: CASSRGTSLTDTQYF
V gene: TRBV5-1; J gene: TRBJ2-5; clone size: .; D gene: TRBD2; CDR3 DNA: TGCGCCAGCAGCTGGGAGGGACCGAAAGAGACCCAGTACTTC; CDR3 protein: CASSWEGPKETQYF
V gene: TRBV7-9; J gene: TRBJ1-1; clone size: few; D gene: .; CDR3 DNA: TGTGCCAGCAGCTTAGGACTGCCTTTTGGCACTGAAGCTTTCTTT; CDR3 protein: CASSLGLPFGTEAFF
V gene: TRBV19; J gene: TRBJ2-7; clone size: .; D gene: .; CDR3 DNA: TGTGCCAGTAGTATTTGGGGTGGTAGCGTCGACGAGCAGTACTTC; CDR3 protein: CASSIWGGSVDEQYF
V gene: TRBV28; J gene: TRBJ1-2; clone size: .; D gene: .; CDR3 DNA: TGTGCCAGCAGTTTTAGGGACTATGGCTACACCTTC; CDR3 protein: CASSFRDYGYTF
V gene: TRBV28; J gene: TRBJ2-3; clone size: few; D gene: .; CDR3 DNA: TGTGCCAGCGGCAACTGGGAACTAGTTGGGGATACGCAGTATTTT; CDR3 protein: CASGNWELVGDTQYF
V gene: TRBV5-6; J gene: TRBJ2-7; clone size: .; D gene: .; CDR3 DNA: TGTGCCAGCAAGGGCCTCCGGGACGAGCAGTACTTC; CDR3 protein: CASKGLRDEQYF
V gene: TRBV2; J gene: TRBJ1-1; clone size: .; D gene: .; CDR3 DNA: TGTGCCAGCAGTGAATATACTGAAGCTTTCTTT; CDR3 protein: CASSEYTEAFF
V gene: TRBV2; J gene: TRBJ2-1; clone size: .; D gene: TRBD2; CDR3 DNA: TGTGCCAGTAGGAGCGGGGCGGGCGTCGATGAGCAGTTCTTC; CDR3 protein: CASRSGAGVDEQFF
V gene: TRBV7-2; J gene: TRBJ1-2; clone size: .; D gene: TRBD1; CDR3 DNA: TGTGCCAGCAGCAAGGACAGGACAGGAGGAATAAACTATGGCTACACCTTC; CDR3 protein: CASSKDRTGGINYGYTF
V gene: TRBV6-5; J gene: TRBJ2-7; clone size: .; D gene: .; CDR3 DNA: TGTGCCAGCAGGCGATCGGGGGTTAACTACGAGCAGTACTTC; CDR3 protein: CASRRSGVNYEQYF
V gene: TRBV4-2; J gene: TRBJ1-5; clone size: .; D gene: .; CDR3 DNA: TGTGCCAGCAGCCAAGGGCAGGGGAAGAATCAGCCCCAGCATTTT; CDR3 protein: CASSQGQGKNQPQHF
V gene: TRBV11-2; J gene: TRBJ2-1; clone size: .; D gene: .; CDR3 DNA: TGTGCCAGCAGCGCAACCGGGACTGTCAATGAGCAGTTCTTC; CDR3 protein: CASSATGTVNEQFF
V gene: TRBV25-1; J gene: TRBJ2-5; clone size: once; D gene: .; CDR3 DNA: TGTGCCACCGCCGGGCCTGCGCAAGAGACCCAGTACTTC; CDR3 protein: CATAGPAQETQYF
V gene: TRBV7-9; J gene: TRBJ1-4; clone size: .; D gene: .; CDR3 DNA: TGTGCCAGCAGCTCCGGACAGTCAGAAAAACTGTTTTTT; CDR3 protein: CASSSGQSEKLFF
V gene: TRBV28; J gene: TRBJ1-4; clone size: .; D gene: .; CDR3 DNA: TGTGCCAGCAGTTTACCCGGGGGGGTTGGTGAAAAACTGTTTTTT; CDR3 protein: CASSLPGGVGEKLFF
V gene: TRBV29-1; J gene: TRBJ1-1; clone size: .; D gene: .; CDR3 DNA: TGCAGCGCAGAACACACTGAAGCTTTCTTT; CDR3 protein: CSAEHTEAFF
V gene: TRBV18; J gene: TRBJ1-3; clone size: few; D gene: .; CDR3 DNA: TGTGCCAGCTCACCCCAGGATTCGGGCTCTGGAAACACCATATATTTT; CDR3 protein: CASSPQDSGSGNTIYF
V gene: TRBV15; J gene: TRBJ1-5; clone size: .; D gene: TRBD1; CDR3 DNA: TGTGCCACCAGCAGTGCACAGGGGGCTCAGCCCCAGCATTTT; CDR3 protein: CATSSAQGAQPQHF
V gene: TRBV30; J gene: TRBJ2-1; clone size: .; D gene: .; CDR3 DNA: TGTGCCTGTTTTCGGAATGAGCAGTTCTTC; CDR3 protein: CACFRNEQFF
V gene: TRBV2; J gene: TRBJ1-1; clone size: .; D gene: .; CDR3 DNA: TGTGCCAGCAGGGATACAGCGAACACTGAAGCTTTCTTT; CDR3 protein: CASRDTANTEAFF
V gene: TRBV5-3; J gene: TRBJ2-7; clone size: once; D gene: .; CDR3 DNA: TGTGCCAGAAGCTTGGTGCGACCCAACGGAGACTTC; CDR3 protein: CARSLVRPNGDF
V gene: TRBV7-9; J gene: TRBJ1-1; clone size: .; D gene: .; CDR3 DNA: TGTGCCAGCAGCTTATCCGGCAGGGGTGAAGCTTTCTTT; CDR3 protein: CASSLSGRGEAFF
V gene: TRBV29-1; J gene: TRBJ1-1; clone size: .; D gene: TRBD1; CDR3 DNA: TGCAGCGTGGGCAGGGGGCGAACTGAAGCTTTCTTT; CDR3 protein: CSVGRGRTEAFF
V gene: TRBV5-4; J gene: TRBJ2-7; clone size: .; D gene: .; CDR3 DNA: TGTGCCAGCAGCCCAGCAGGGGGGGTGTCCTACGAGCAGTACTTC; CDR3 protein: CASSPAGGVSYEQYF
V gene: TRBV19; J gene: TRBJ1-1; clone size: .; D gene: TRBD1; CDR3 DNA: TGTGCCAGTAGCCATCCCAGGGGGAGCCGAACTGAAGCTTTCTTT; CDR3 protein: CASSHPRGSRTEAFF
V gene: TRBV7-2; J gene: TRBJ1-1; clone size: .; D gene: TRBD1; CDR3 DNA: TGTGCCAGCACCGGGACAGCGGACACTGAAGCTTTCTTT; CDR3 protein: CASTGTADTEAFF
V gene: TRBV7-6; J gene: TRBJ1-3; clone size: once; D gene: .; CDR3 DNA: TGTGCCAGCAGCTTAGAATCTTACGGGGGCTCTGGAAACACCATATATTTT; CDR3 protein: CASSLESYGGSGNTIYF
V gene: TRBV5-1; J gene: TRBJ1-1; clone size: .; D gene: .; CDR3 DNA: TGCGCCAGCAGCTCAAACTTCGGACAACCCAACACTGAAGCTTTCTTT; CDR3 protein: CASSSNFGQPNTEAFF
V gene: TRBV14; J gene: TRBJ2-7; clone size: once; D gene: .; CDR3 DNA: TGTGCCAGCAGCCATGCCCGGACAGAGGTTACCTACGAGCAGTACTTC; CDR3 protein: CASSHARTEVTYEQYF
V gene: TRBV5-1; J gene: TRBJ1-5; clone size: .; D gene: TRBD1; CDR3 DNA: TGCGCCAGCAGCTTGTGGCCGAGGGGACAGCGTCATCAGCCCCAGCATTTT; CDR3 protein: CASSLWPRGQRHQPQHF
V gene: TRBV2; J gene: TRBJ1-2; clone size: .; D gene: TRBD1; CDR3 DNA: TGTGCCAGCAGTCTGACAGGGGCTAACTATGGCTACACCTTC; CDR3 protein: CASSLTGANYGYTF
V gene: TRBV28; J gene: TRBJ2-3; clone size: few; D gene: .; CDR3 DNA: TGTGCCAGCAGTCCCCCCGTCAGGGGAGATACGCAGTATTTT; CDR3 protein: CASSPPVRGDTQYF
V gene: TRBV19; J gene: TRBJ1-4; clone size: .; D gene: TRBD1; CDR3 DNA: TGTGCCAGTAGTATAGATCCCTTCGACAGGGGGAATAATGAAAAACTGTTTTTT; CDR3 protein: CASSIDPFDRGNNEKLFF
V gene: TRBV7-7; J gene: TRBJ2-5; clone size: .; D gene: TRBD1; CDR3 DNA: TGTGCCAGCAGCTTCGGACAGGGGGTGAAGGAGACCCAGTACTTC; CDR3 protein: CASSFGQGVKETQYF
V gene: TRBV7-9; J gene: TRBJ1-6; clone size: .; D gene: .; CDR3 DNA: TGTGCCAGCAGCTTAGATAGGGGAAATTCACCCCTCCACTTT; CDR3 protein: CASSLDRGNSPLHF
V gene: TRBV9; J gene: TRBJ1-1; clone size: .; D gene: .; CDR3 DNA: TGTGCCAGCAGTGTCAGGGACACTGAAGCTTTCTTT; CDR3 protein: CASSVRDTEAFF
V gene: TRBV4-1; J gene: TRBJ1-5; clone size: .; D gene: .; CDR3 DNA: TGCGCCAGCAGCCAAGGGGGGCACCAGCATTTT; CDR3 protein: CASSQGGHQHF
V gene: TRBV7-8; J gene: TRBJ2-3; clone size: .; D gene: .; CDR3 DNA: TGTGCCAGCAGCCGACAGGCAGTCACAGATACGCAGTATTTT; CDR3 protein: CASSRQAVTDTQYF
V gene: TRBV18; J gene: TRBJ1-1; clone size: .; D gene: .; CDR3 DNA: TGTGCCAGCTCCGTGGCGGAGGAGATCAGTAACACTGAAGCTTTCTTT; CDR3 protein: CASSVAEEISNTEAFF
V gene: TRBV12-3/TRBV12-4; J gene: TRBJ2-7; clone size: .; D gene: .; CDR3 DNA: TGTGCCAGCAGTTTAATAGGGTTCGAGCAGTACTTC; CDR3 protein: CASSLIGFEQYF
V gene: TRBV28; J gene: TRBJ2-3; clone size: .; D gene: TRBD2; CDR3 DNA: TGTGCCAGCAGTGCACTAGCGGGGGAGGTAGATACGCAGTATTTT; CDR3 protein: CASSALAGEVDTQYF
V gene: TRBV5-1; J gene: TRBJ1-4; clone size: .; D gene: TRBD1; CDR3 DNA: TGCGCCAGCAGCTTTGGACAGGGGCATGAAAAACTGTTTTTT; CDR3 protein: CASSFGQGHEKLFF
V gene: TRBV11-2; J gene: TRBJ2-5; clone size: .; D gene: .; CDR3 DNA: TGTGCCAGCAGCCCGGAGGGCGGGACCCAGTACTTC; CDR3 protein: CASSPEGGTQYF
V gene: TRBV6-2/TRBV6-3; J gene: TRBJ2-5; clone size: .; D gene: .; CDR3 DNA: TGTGCCAGCAGCGCCGCCGATGAGACCCAGTACTTC; CDR3 protein: CASSAADETQYF
V gene: TRBV6-5; J gene: TRBJ1-6; clone size: few; D gene: .; CDR3 DNA: TGTGCCAGCAGTTACGTCACCCGAAATTCACCCCTCCACTTT; CDR3 protein: CASSYVTRNSPLHF
V gene: TRBV13; J gene: TRBJ1-1; clone size: .; D gene: TRBD1; CDR3 DNA: TGTGCCAGCAGCGCGGACAGGACTGAAGCTTTCTTT; CDR3 protein: CASSADRTEAFF
V gene: TRBV10-3; J gene: TRBJ1-1; clone size: .; D gene: .; CDR3 DNA: TGTGCCATCAGTGATTCAAGTGAGACTGAAGCTTTCTTT; CDR3 protein: CAISDSSETEAFF